These 7 T cell receptor beta chains came from one sample sequenced in a study of radiotherapy plus CTLA-4 blockade in lung cancer (dated by TCRdb to 2016 to 2019). To prepare the library, the immunoSEQ multiplex PCR assay was applied. The source is immuneACCESS, and TCRdb retained only in-frame sequences with V and J called. Part of the clones is not carried over; for the studies checked, unresolved V genes explain less than half of this, and the remainder is unexplained. Present in this sample are approximately 81,000 clones, more than 60% of which were seen just once. The ten largest make up approximately 4% of the sample. Sequences were derived from peripheral blood, sampled from a patient treated with radiotherapy plus ipilimumab. The origin of the receptors is a human donor with non-small cell lung cancer who had a partial response to radiotherapy plus ipilimumab. Some clones in this sample may be carry-over from other donors' samples.

A single count supports this clone. The DNA of the CDR3 is TGTGCCAGCAGACGCCGGGACACGATCATTTCCGGGGAGCTGTTTTTT. Translated: CASRRRDTIISGELFF. V gene TRBV28 combines with J gene TRBJ2-2, with D possibly matching TRBD1 (6 bases). The V gene lost 6 bases and the J gene lost 6 bases, with 20 bases spanning the gap. CDR1 and CDR2 (germline): MDHEN, SYDVKM. This CDR3 comprises 16 residues.

The CDR3 region has the DNA TGTGCCAGCAGCTTCCAGGGGCTGGGCGAGCAGTACTTC. It is translated as CASSFQGLGEQYF. The chain has TRBV5-6 and TRBJ2-7, with D possibly TRBD1 on 6 matching bases. The V gene's germline CDR1 is SGHDT and CDR2 YYEEEE. The CDR3 covers 13 residues. Trimming removed 2 bases at V and 6 bases at J, with 12 bases between.

The J gene is TRBJ2-7, the V gene TRBV2, with D perhaps matching TRBD1 (8 bases). V was shortened by 6 bases and J by 3 bases, with 15 bases between the two germline ends. The CDR3 loop spans 14 amino acids. Germline lookup yields CDR1 SNHLY and CDR2 FYNNEI. The CDR3 here is CASRIQGGVYEQYF. The CDR3 DNA reads as TGTGCCAGCAGGATACAGGGGGGGGTCTACGAGCAGTACTTC.

This chain joins TRBV7-6 and TRBJ2-1, with 8 bases fitting TRBD2. V gave up 5 bases and J gave up 1 base; unmatched junction bases: 7. Looked up from germline, CDR1 is SGHVS and CDR2 is FNYEAQ. This CDR3 has 16 residues. The CDR3 region has the DNA TGTGCCAGCAGCCCCCTAGCGGGCAAATCCTACAATGAGCAGTTCTTC. Its translation: CASSPLAGKSYNEQFF.

Of note for this clone: Germline is not matched at one junction end, which may reflect a read error. The CDR3 sequence: CAGSPALESYEQYF. CDR3 nucleotide sequence: TGTGCCGGCAGTCCGGCCTTGGAGTCCTACGAGCAGTACTTC. The chain combines TRBV6-1 with TRBJ2-7; D gene uncertain. This CDR3 is built from 14 residues. Germline lookup yields CDR1 MNHNS and CDR2 SASEGT.

V is TRBV29-1 and J is TRBJ2-7, with 13 bases fitting TRBD2. CDR1 and CDR2 from the germline V gene are SQVTM and ANQGSEA. The CDR3 sequence is 15 residues long. V gave up 4 bases and J gave up 4 bases; unmatched junction bases: 7. CDR3 loop: CSVADGLAGDYEQYF. The CDR3 nucleotides read TGCAGCGTTGCGGATGGACTAGCGGGGGATTACGAGCAGTACTTC.

This clone was seen once. This chain connects TRBV4-1 to TRBJ2-1; D is uncertain. V was cut by 3 bases and J by 0 bases, with 6 bases left in between. CDR3 length: 14 residues. Looked up from germline, CDR1 is MGHRA and CDR2 is YSYEKL. CDR3 DNA: TGCGCCAGCAGCCAGGCGGTCTCCTACAATGAGCAGTTCTTC. Protein sequence: CASSQAVSYNEQFF.